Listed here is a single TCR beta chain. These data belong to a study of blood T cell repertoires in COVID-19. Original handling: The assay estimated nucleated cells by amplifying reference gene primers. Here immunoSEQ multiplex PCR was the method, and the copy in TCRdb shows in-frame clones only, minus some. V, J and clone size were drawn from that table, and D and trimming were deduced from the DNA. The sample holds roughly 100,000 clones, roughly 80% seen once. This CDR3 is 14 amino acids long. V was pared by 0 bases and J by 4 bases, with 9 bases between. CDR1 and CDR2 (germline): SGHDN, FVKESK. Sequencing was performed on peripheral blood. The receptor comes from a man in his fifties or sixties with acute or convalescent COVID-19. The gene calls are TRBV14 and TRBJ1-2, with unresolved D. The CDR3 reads CASSQDGRVYGYTF. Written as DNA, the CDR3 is TGTGCCAGCAGCCAAGATGGGAGGGTCTATGGCTACACCTTC.